The present T cell receptor beta chain was sequenced within a study of blood T cells in healthy people across ages. Trimming shortened V by 3 bases and J by 6 bases, and 12 bases separated the two germline ends. CDR3 size: 13 residues. Germline V gene data show CDR1 as MDHEN and CDR2 as SYDVKM. Combining a sample-barcoded 5' primer with a J-beta primer mix, a second PCR ran for about 6 to 12 cycles. MiXCR was run by TCRdb on the 5' RACE reads, yielding one entry per CDR3 protein. The sample consists of over a million distinct CDR3 sequences, more than 35% of them appearing once. The sequencing input was blood. The clonotype originates from a woman aged 55-75 years in good health. V and J are TRBV28 and TRBJ2-7; D gene ambiguous. The CDR3 here is CASSFAGWGEQYF. The CDR3 DNA sequence: TGTGCCAGCAGTTTTGCTGGATGGGGCGAGCAGTACTTC.